The rows below give T cell receptor beta chains drawn from one sample of a study of response to subunit inactivated influenza vaccine. TCRdb processed the RT-PCR reads anew with MiXCR; each CDR3 protein has one entry. Of around 520,000 distinct CDR3 sequences in the sample, approximately 24% are singletons; the top ten hold 1.9%. This sample comprised CD4+ T cells sorted from PBMCs, obtained less than 6 days after vaccination. These receptors originate from a man aged 50 to 60 who received an inactivated influenza vaccine. Each CDR3 is given with its conserved first and last residue. Fields, in order: V gene, clone size, J gene, D gene, CDR3 protein, CDR3 DNA. D genes are given only for firm matches. Size is omitted from some rows. Given values are once, few, many or a class for expanded clones.

>TRBV12-3/TRBV12-4|many|TRBJ2-1|-
CASSVPGMMNEQFF
TGTGCCAGCAGTGTCCCGGGGATGATGAATGAGCAGTTCTTC
>TRBV4-3|few|TRBJ1-2|TRBD1
CASSQALADRANYGYTF
TGCGCCAGCAGCCAAGCTCTCGCCGACAGGGCTAACTATGGCTACACCTTC
>TRBV5-1|-|TRBJ2-5|-
CASSLDEGGLWETQYF
TGCGCCAGCAGCTTGGATGAGGGGGGACTTTGGGAGACCCAGTACTTC
>TRBV20-1|-|TRBJ2-7|-
CSASGGPSYEQYF
TGCAGTGCTAGCGGGGGGCCCTCCTACGAGCAGTACTTC
>TRBV29-1|many|TRBJ2-7|-
CSVARDSHYEQYF
TGCAGCGTTGCTCGGGACTCCCACTACGAGCAGTACTTC
>TRBV7-2|few|TRBJ1-2|-
CASSLEAGGYTF
TGTGCCAGCAGCTTAGAGGCAGGTGGCTACACCTTC
>TRBV24-1|-|TRBJ2-1|TRBD2
CATSDPAGADNEQFF
TGTGCCACCAGTGATCCAGCGGGAGCTGACAATGAGCAGTTCTTC
>TRBV29-1|few|TRBJ1-3|TRBD1
CSVRDREALCSGNTIYF
TGCAGCGTTCGGGACAGGGAAGCCTTATGCTCTGGAAACACCATATATTTT
>TRBV12-3/TRBV12-4|-|TRBJ2-1|-
CATRTLYNEQFF
TGTGCCACTCGGACTCTGTACAATGAGCAGTTCTTC
>TRBV3-1|-|TRBJ2-1|-
CASSPSGRNNEQFF
TGTGCCAGCAGCCCGAGCGGGCGTAACAATGAGCAGTTCTTC
>TRBV29-1|-|TRBJ2-7|TRBD2
CSVEGRLAAEQYF
TGCAGCGTTGAAGGTAGACTAGCGGCCGAGCAGTACTTC
>TRBV20-1|few|TRBJ2-7|-
CSARDRDKIF
TGCAGTGCTAGAGACCGGGACAAGATCTTC
>TRBV29-1|few|TRBJ2-2|-
CSAKQGTDTGELFF
TGCAGCGCTAAACAGGGCACAGACACCGGGGAGCTGTTTTTT
>TRBV5-1|few|TRBJ2-7|-
CASSLEPQRSRTQNISYEQYF
TGCGCCAGCAGCTTGGAACCCCAGAGGAGCCGGACACAAAATATCTCCTACGAGCAGTACTTC
>TRBV5-6|many|TRBJ1-1|-
CASSLGGLNTEAFF
TGTGCCAGCAGCTTGGGCGGTCTGAACACTGAAGCTTTCTTT
>TRBV5-1|few|TRBJ1-4|-
CASSPGTHGTEKLFF
TGCGCCAGCAGCCCCGGGACACACGGGACTGAAAAACTGTTTTTT
>TRBV10-2|few|TRBJ1-2|TRBD1
CATMDRGQFYGYTF
TGCGCCACCATGGACAGGGGGCAATTCTATGGCTACACCTTC
>TRBV20-1|few|TRBJ2-7|-
CSARGQYGSGYEQYF
TGCAGTGCTAGAGGCCAATACGGCTCGGGCTACGAGCAGTACTTC
>TRBV7-3|-|TRBJ2-1|-
CASSLSSIENEQFF
TGTGCCAGCAGCTTATCTAGCATTGAGAATGAGCAGTTCTTC
>TRBV24-1|-|TRBJ2-1|-
CATSGRGGLYNEQFF
TGTGCCACCAGTGGAAGGGGGGGCCTATACAATGAGCAGTTCTTC